This T cell receptor (beta chain) was retrieved from a study of blood T cell repertoires in COVID-19. Whole-study context: PBMCs, B-cell-depleted T cells, or T cells provided the cDNA or gDNA that made up the material.

Trimming pared 3 bases from V and 2 bases from J, leaving 14 bases between. The germline V gene encodes CDR1 SGHVS and CDR2 FQNEAQ. The CDR3 contains 16 residues. Here immunoSEQ multiplex PCR was the method, and the copy in TCRdb shows in-frame clones only, minus some. This sample has about 330,000 clones, with roughly nine tenths found just once. In terms of age and location, participants ranged from about 18 to 100 years and lived in approximately 26 US areas. This sequence originates from a young woman who had recovered from COVID-19. This chain links TRBV7-8 with TRBJ1-5; D gene uncertain. The sequencing sample was made of PBMCs or T cells enriched from blood (not recorded which). The DNA for the CDR3 is TGTGCCAGCAGCTTCGAGGGAAATTTCGGCAATCAGCCCCAGCATTTT. Amino acid sequence: CASSFEGNFGNQPQHF.